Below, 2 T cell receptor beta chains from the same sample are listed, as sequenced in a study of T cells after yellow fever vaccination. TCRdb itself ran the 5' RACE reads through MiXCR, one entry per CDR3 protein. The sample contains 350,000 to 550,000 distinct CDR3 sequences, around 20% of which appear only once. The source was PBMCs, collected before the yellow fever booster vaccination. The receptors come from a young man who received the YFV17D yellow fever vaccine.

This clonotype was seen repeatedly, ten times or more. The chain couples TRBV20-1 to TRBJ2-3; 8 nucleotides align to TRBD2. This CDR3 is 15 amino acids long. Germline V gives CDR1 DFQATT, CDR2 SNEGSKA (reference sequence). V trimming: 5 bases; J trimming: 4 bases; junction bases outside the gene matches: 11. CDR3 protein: CSAPGTGGGADTQYF. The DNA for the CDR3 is TGCAGTGCTCCCGGGACGGGGGGGGGTGCAGATACGCAGTATTTT.

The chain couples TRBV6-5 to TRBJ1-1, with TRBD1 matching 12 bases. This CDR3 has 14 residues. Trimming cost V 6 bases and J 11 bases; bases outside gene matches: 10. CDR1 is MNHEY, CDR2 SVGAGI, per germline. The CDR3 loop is CASRPPGQGAQAFF. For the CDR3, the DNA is TGTGCCAGCAGGCCCCCGGGACAGGGGGCTCAGGCTTTCTTT.